This T cell receptor (beta chain) comes out of a study of CD8+ T cells in alopecia areata. Study-wide results and caveats: Expanded CD8+ clones among the top 100, as well as scalp clonality, were significantly decreased by tofacitinib. Although TCR sharing was seen in mice, sharing across patients was less clear, possibly for HLA-related reasons. Alopecia totalis/universalis scalp especially showed more expanded CD8+ clones than normal scalp.

This CDR3 comprises 16 residues. The J segment lost 3 bases and the V segment lost 0 bases, leaving 2 bases of the junction unmatched. The germline V gene encodes CDR1 PRHDT and CDR2 FYEKMQ (reference sequence). Treatment here: oral pan-JAK inhibitor, 5-10 mg twice daily. This clone was recorded only once. Its matching antigen is unknown. Sequencing relied on a cDNA template that was reverse transcribed from extracted RNA. TCRdb's table, derived via immunoSEQ multiplex PCR, lists solely in-frame clones and lacks some. The profile shows approximately 140,000 clones, around 87% of them singletons. This receptor was obtained from a human donor with alopecia areata. Sequences were derived from CD8+ T cells sorted from blood, sampled at week 4, from a patient treated with tofacitinib. The chain uses TRBV13 and TRBJ2-3, with 11 bases that match TRBD2. The CDR3 region has the DNA TGTGCCAGCAGCTTAGGAGGGACTAGCGGAACAGATACGCAGTATTTT. It yields the protein CASSLGGTSGTDTQYF.